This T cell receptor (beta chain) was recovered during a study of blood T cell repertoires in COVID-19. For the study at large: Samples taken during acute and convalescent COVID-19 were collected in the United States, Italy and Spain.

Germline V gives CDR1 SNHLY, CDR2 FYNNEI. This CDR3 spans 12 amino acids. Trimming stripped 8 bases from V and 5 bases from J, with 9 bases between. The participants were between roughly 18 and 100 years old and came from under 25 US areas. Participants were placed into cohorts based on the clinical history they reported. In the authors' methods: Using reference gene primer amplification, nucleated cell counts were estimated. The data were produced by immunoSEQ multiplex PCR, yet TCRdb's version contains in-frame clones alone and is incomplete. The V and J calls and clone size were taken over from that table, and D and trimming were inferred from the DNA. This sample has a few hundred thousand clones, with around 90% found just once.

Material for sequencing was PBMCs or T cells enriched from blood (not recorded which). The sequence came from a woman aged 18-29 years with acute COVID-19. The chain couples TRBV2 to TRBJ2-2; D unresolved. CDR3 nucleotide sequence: TGTGCCAGCTCGTTCGGGACCGGGGAGCTGTTTTTT. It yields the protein CASSFGTGELFF.